Listed here are 17 T cell receptor beta chains from one sample, sequenced in a study of a mutant IDH1 vaccine in newly diagnosed glioma. The repertoire was sequenced with immunoSEQ multiplex PCR; TCRdb's copy has only in-frame clones and lacks some. The table records around 57,000 clones, around four fifths of them present only once. Antigens of these TCRs are unknown. Noted time point: week 35, safety follow-up. With topical imiquimod, each dose of the vaccine consisted of 300 ug of mutant IDH1 20-mer peptide. The sequencing here drew on PBMCs, taken from a glioma patient whose treatment included an IDH1 peptide vaccine. Receptor source: a young man with glioma.

The rearrangement joins TRBV18 to TRBJ1-1; D not certain. The germline gives CDR1 KGHSH, CDR2 LQKENI. The CDR3 runs to 12 residues. With 2 bases removed from V and 1 base from J, the gap between germline ends came to 2 bases. The CDR3 loop reads CASSPTNTEAFF. The CDR3 region has the DNA TGTGCCAGCTCACCAACGAACACTGAAGCTTTCTTT.

This clone was detected only a few times. The V gene is TRBV2, the J gene TRBJ1-6; D remains unclear. Trimming cost V 5 bases and J 6 bases, with 8 bases left between them. This CDR3 has 13 residues. In germline, CDR1 is SNHLY, CDR2 FYNNEI. Here the CDR3 reads CASSITFNSPLHF. CDR3 in DNA: TGTGCCAGCAGTATTACTTTTAATTCACCCCTCCACTTT.

The table lists this clone with a few counts. Other nucleotide sequences in the sample specify the same CDR3. V is TRBV4-2 and J is TRBJ2-2; 11 bases line up with TRBD2. CDR1 and CDR2 from the germline V gene are LGHNA and YNFKEQ. CDR3 length: 15 residues. Unmatched junction bases numbered 0, after V lost 0 bases and J lost 6 bases. CDR3 nucleotide sequence: TGTGCCAGCAGCCAAGATAGCGGGGGGGCCGGGGAGCTGTTTTTT. Translated: CASSQDSGGAGELFF.

V usage is TRBV27 and J usage is TRBJ1-2; no reliable D call. CDR1 MNHEY and CDR2 SMNVEV come from the germline V gene (reference sequence). This CDR3 spans 14 amino acids. V shed 3 bases and J shed 0 bases, with 8 bases lying between them. The CDR3 bases are TGTGCCAGCAGTTTCCGGGAAGCTAACTATGGCTACACCTTC. Translation gives CASSFREANYGYTF.

The sample holds a few counts of this clone. The J gene is TRBJ1-2, the V gene TRBV5-6; D is unclear. CDR1 is SGHDT and CDR2 is YYEEEE in the germline V gene. This CDR3 contains 11 residues. The V end lost 3 bases, the J end lost 4 bases, and 4 bases lay between the germline ends. CDR3 nucleotides: TGTGCCAGCAGCTCTGGCTATGGCTACACCTTC. Amino acids: CASSSGYGYTF.

The rearrangement links TRBV6-1 to TRBJ2-7; D ambiguous. Per germline, CDR1 MNHNS and CDR2 SASEGT. The CDR3 has 14 residues. Trimming cost V 2 bases and J 3 bases, with 11 bases left between them. This CDR3 reads CASSELKGNYEQYF. In DNA, the CDR3 is TGTGCCAGCAGTGAACTTAAGGGAAACTACGAGCAGTACTTC.

V usage is TRBV5-5 and J usage is TRBJ1-6; TRBD1 aligns across 12 bases. Germline V CDR1 and CDR2: SGHKS, YYEKEE (reference sequence). Germline trimming cut 4 bases from V and 6 bases from J; bases unmatched to any gene: 5. The CDR3 totals 16 residues. The CDR3 DNA is TGTGCCAGCAGCCTGGGACAGGGGGCGGGTAATTCACCCCTCCACTTT. Translating it yields CASSLGQGAGNSPLHF.

The V and J genes are TRBV6-5 and TRBJ1-2, with 8 bases identical to TRBD1. This CDR3 comprises 16 residues. V gave up 0 bases and J gave up 2 bases; unmatched junction bases: 5. CDR1 and CDR2 from the germline V gene are MNHEY and SVGAGI. The CDR3 DNA follows: TGTGCCAGCAGTTACTCGCTGCGACAGGGGAACTATGGCTACACCTTC. It encodes CASSYSLRQGNYGYTF.

This clone has just one count. The chain links TRBV7-2 to TRBJ2-3; 11 nucleotides line up with TRBD2. With V trimmed by 4 bases and J by 9 bases, 9 bases remained unmatched. Germline V lookup: CDR1 SGHTA, CDR2 FQGNSA. This CDR3 spans 15 amino acids. The CDR3 sequence: CASSSTSGGPPTQYF. The CDR3 region has the DNA TGTGCCAGCAGCTCCACTAGCGGGGGACCCCCCACGCAGTATTTT.

V gene TRBV15 combines with J gene TRBJ2-3; the match to TRBD2 covers 8 bases. V was pared by 6 bases and J by 6 bases, with 11 bases of the junction left unmatched. In germline, CDR1 is LNHNV, CDR2 YYDKDF (reference sequence). This CDR3 is built from 15 residues. The CDR3 nucleotides read TGTGCCACCAGACCCCCCGCGGGGGGCCGGGATACGCAGTATTTT. Protein sequence: CATRPPAGGRDTQYF.

The V gene is TRBV6-5, the J gene TRBJ2-5; no clear D gene. This CDR3 spans 14 amino acids. Germline CDR1 reads MNHEY; CDR2 reads SVGAGI. V lost 6 bases and J 5 bases, leaving 16 bases between the germline ends. The CDR3 region has the DNA TGTGCCAGCAGCGAGGAGAGTCTATGGGAGACCCAGTACTTC. Protein: CASSEESLWETQYF.

This sequence joins TRBV11-2 and TRBJ2-7; D remains ambiguous. Per germline, CDR1 SGHAT and CDR2 FQNNGV. Deletions cut 1 base from V and 2 bases from J, with 15 bases between. The CDR3 contains 16 residues. The chain's CDR3 is CASSLVQTSPTYEQYF. In DNA form, the CDR3 reads TGTGCCAGCAGCTTAGTGCAGACAAGTCCGACCTACGAGCAGTACTTC.

The V gene is TRBV5-1, the J gene TRBJ1-4; no clear D gene. CDR1 is SGHRS, CDR2 YFSETQ, per germline. The germline V and J ends were trimmed by 1 base and 4 bases, with 11 bases remaining between them. This CDR3 contains 15 residues. This chain's CDR3 is CASSLYGSYNEKLFF. CDR3 DNA sequence: TGCGCCAGCAGCTTGTATGGCAGCTATAATGAAAAACTGTTTTTT. The full variable domain, rest sourced from reference TRBV5-1 and TRBJ1-4, is KAGVTQTPRYLIKTRGQQVTLSCSPISGHRSVSWYQQTPGQGLQFLFEYFSETQRNKGNFPGRFSGRQFSNSRSEMNVSTLELGDSALYLCASSLYGSYNEKLFFGSGTQLSVL.

The gene calls are TRBV27 and TRBJ1-1; D is undetermined. Trimming pared 0 bases from V and 1 base from J, leaving 9 bases between. The CDR3 runs to 15 residues. Germline V gene data show CDR1 as MNHEY and CDR2 as SMNVEV (reference sequence). The CDR3: CASSLSTLRNTEAFF. As DNA, the CDR3 is TGTGCCAGCAGTTTATCGACTCTTAGGAACACTGAAGCTTTCTTT.

This clone was picked up a small number of times. J is TRBJ1-4 and V is TRBV6-5; D ambiguous. The CDR3 spans 15 residues. Germline assignment: CDR1 MNHEY and CDR2 SVGAGI. Trimming took off 0 bases at V and 8 bases at J, with 13 bases between the two ends. CDR3 nucleotides: TGTGCCAGCAGTTACTCGAGAAGGGTGGAGGAAAAACTGTTTTTT. As protein: CASSYSRRVEEKLFF.

The chain is built from TRBV29-1 and TRBJ1-2, with a possible D match to TRBD1 (5 bases). The CDR3 has 12 residues. Trimming stripped 6 bases from V and 7 bases from J, with 15 bases between. CDR1 SQVTM and CDR2 ANQGSEA come from the germline V gene. CDR3 amino acids: CSVLTGFTGYTF. In nucleotides, the CDR3 is TGCAGCGTCCTCACAGGTTTTACTGGCTACACCTTC.

The rearrangement joins TRBV19 to TRBJ1-6; 8 bases are shared with TRBD1. V lost 5 bases, J lost 10 bases, and 4 bases stayed unmatched. The CDR3 is made up of 13 amino acids. CDR1 LNHDA and CDR2 SQIVND come from the germline V gene (reference sequence). The CDR3 reads CASSSGGTSPLHF. The CDR3 coding sequence is TGTGCCAGTAGTTCAGGGGGCACCTCACCCCTCCACTTT.